This T cell receptor (beta chain) was documented in a study of blood T cell repertoires in COVID-19. Study context: From T cells, B-cell-depleted T cells, or PBMCs came the material, which was cDNA or gDNA.

This CDR3 has 13 amino acids. From germline, CDR1 is SGHVS and CDR2 FQNEAQ. V gave up 6 bases and J gave up 8 bases, with 13 bases separating them. Assignment of participants to cohorts was predicated upon participant-reported clinical history. Profiled with immunoSEQ multiplex PCR; TCRdb holds only in-frame clones, not every one. The sample yields 380,000 or so clones, around 90% seen once. This TCR came from a middle-aged woman with acute COVID-19. V and J are TRBV7-8 and TRBJ1-4; the D gene is possibly TRBD1 (5 bases). What was sequenced was PBMCs or T cells enriched from blood (not recorded which). The CDR3 reads CASRGIGGEKLFF. CDR3 nucleotide sequence: TGTGCCAGCAGAGGAATTGGGGGGGAAAAACTGTTTTTT.